One sample yielded the 24 T cell receptor beta chains listed below, sequenced in a study of cytotoxic CD8 clonotypes in ibrutinib-treated CLL (dated by TCRdb to the early 2020s). The time point label for this specimen denotes: about twelve months on ibrutinib. Library generation was performed with the immunoSEQ multiplex PCR assay. As stored in TCRdb, this immuneACCESS dataset retains in-frame rearrangements with V and J assigned. A fraction of the clones does not appear; measured against another copy, unresolved V genes explain less than half of the discrepancy, and the remainder lacks a known reason. Within this sample are some 150,000 clones, with around 77% of them counted one time only. The top ten hold 25% to 30% of the sample. Material: PBMCs, obtained after 12 months of ibrutinib treatment. Receptors were obtained from a human donor with chronic lymphocytic leukemia.

The chain uses TRBV5-4 and TRBJ2-1; D might be TRBD1 (6 bases). Between the trimmed V and J ends, which lost 2 bases and 2 bases, there was a span of 11 bases. CDR1 SGHNT and CDR2 YYREEE come from the germline V gene (reference sequence). The CDR3 runs 15 residues. The CDR3 bases are TGTGCCAGCAGCTTTGTGACAGGACCCTACAATGAGCAGTTCTTC. It is translated as CASSFVTGPYNEQFF.

This chain joins TRBV6-4 and TRBJ2-3; 7 nucleotides line up with TRBD2. CDR1 MRHNA and CDR2 SNTAGT come from the germline V gene. The J segment lost 9 bases and the V segment lost 3 bases, leaving 9 bases of the junction unmatched. This CDR3 comprises 14 residues. The CDR3 nucleotides read TGTGCCAGCAGTGAGGGAGGGCCTGCATCAACGCAGTATTTT. It translates to CASSEGGPASTQYF.

This chain joins TRBV6-4 and TRBJ2-3; 10 bases are a match to TRBD2. V lost 3 bases to trimming and J lost 2 bases; unmatched junction nucleotides: 8. The CDR3 is 17 residues long. CDR1 is MRHNA and CDR2 is SNTAGT in the germline V gene. DNA for the CDR3: TGTGCCAGCAGTGAAGCGGGAGGGCGTTTCTTCACAGATACGCAGTATTTT. Its protein product is CASSEAGGRFFTDTQYF.

This clone was recorded only once. This sequence joins TRBV7-2 and TRBJ2-6; D might be TRBD1 (6 bases). The CDR3 is made up of 15 amino acids. Germline values: CDR1 SGHTA, CDR2 FQGNSA. V was cut by 5 bases and J by 0 bases, with 8 bases left in between. The CDR3 is CASSIGGSGANVLTF. The CDR3, as DNA: TGTGCCAGCAGCATAGGGGGCTCTGGGGCCAACGTCCTGACTTTC.

CDR3 protein: CASKRTGGYEQYF. In DNA, the CDR3 is TGTGCCAGCAAGAGGACAGGGGGCTACGAGCAGTACTTC. The chain is built from TRBV6-5 and TRBJ2-7; the match to TRBD1 covers 10 bases. This CDR3 region has 13 residues. From germline, CDR1 is MNHEY and CDR2 SVGAGI. Trimming removed 7 bases from V and 3 bases from J; junction bases left unmatched: 3.

This sequence joins TRBV30 and TRBJ2-7, with TRBD1 matching over 9 bases. From germline, CDR1 is GTSNPN and CDR2 SVGIG (reference sequence). V trimming: 3 bases; J trimming: 3 bases; junction bases outside the gene matches: 21. This CDR3 spans 19 amino acids. The CDR3 protein is CAWRPSGLTTTGGFYEQYF. The CDR3 coding sequence is TGTGCCTGGAGACCGTCAGGCTTGACCACGACAGGGGGGTTCTACGAGCAGTACTTC.

V and J are TRBV10-3 and TRBJ2-7; no clear D. Germline V lookup: CDR1 ENHRY, CDR2 SYGVKD. Trimming removed 8 bases at V and 2 bases at J, with 7 bases between. The CDR3 totals 11 residues. This chain's CDR3 is CAISAAYEQYF. The CDR3 nucleotides are TGTGCCATCTCCGCTGCCTACGAGCAGTACTTC.

V and J are TRBV28 and TRBJ2-7; 7 bases align to TRBD2. Germline CDR1 and CDR2: MDHEN and SYDVKM. V shed 6 bases and J 4 bases; nucleotides not matched to a gene: 9. This CDR3 is built from 14 residues. The CDR3 nucleotides read TGTGCCAGCAGCCGCCCGTTGGGGGGGTACGAGCAGTACTTC. This translates into CASSRPLGGYEQYF.

The rearrangement joins TRBV5-5 to TRBJ2-1, with TRBD2 matching over 9 bases. Germline V lookup: CDR1 SGHKS, CDR2 YYEKEE (reference sequence). V trimming: 4 bases; J trimming: 3 bases; junction bases outside the gene matches: 8. The CDR3 is 16 amino acids. CDR3 amino acids: CASSRLSGGDYNEQFF. CDR3 in DNA: TGTGCCAGCAGCAGACTTAGCGGGGGAGACTACAATGAGCAGTTCTTC. Using reference TRBV5-5 and TRBJ2-1 for the parts outside the CDR3, the full variable domain is DAGVTQSPTHLIKTRGQQVTLRCSPISGHKSVSWYQQVLGQGPQFIFQYYEKEERGRGNFPDRFSARQFPNYSSELNVNALLLGDSALYLCASSRLSGGDYNEQFFGPGTRLTVL.

The chain is built from TRBV7-9 and TRBJ2-1, with D perhaps assigned TRBD1 or TRBD2 (5 bases each). The V end was cut by 2 bases, the J end by 6 bases, with 11 bases between. This CDR3 is built from 14 residues. Germline V gives CDR1 SEHNR, CDR2 FQNEAQ (reference sequence). The CDR3 sequence: CASSLRWGSNEQFF. In nucleotides, the CDR3 is TGTGCCAGCAGCTTAAGGTGGGGGTCCAATGAGCAGTTCTTC.

CDR3 in amino acids: CASKRGGYQETQYF. CDR3 DNA: TGTGCCAGCAAGAGGGGGGGGTACCAAGAGACCCAGTACTTC. The chain links TRBV27 to TRBJ2-5; possibly TRBD2 for D (7 bases). The CDR3 length is 14 residues. V lost 7 bases and J lost 0, with 12 bases in between. Per the germline V gene, CDR1 is MNHEY and CDR2 is SMNVEV (reference sequence).

V gene TRBV5-1 combines with J gene TRBJ1-2; the D gene is possibly TRBD1 (6 bases). Trimming removed 3 bases at V and 0 bases at J, with 12 bases between. CDR3 length: 15 residues. Germline V gene data show CDR1 as SGHRS and CDR2 as YFSETQ. Here the CDR3 DNA reads TGCGCCAGCAGCTCAGGACAGCCCGCTAACTATGGCTACACCTTC. This translates into CASSSGQPANYGYTF.

This clone turned up a few times. The chain combines TRBV7-2 with TRBJ1-2; no reliable D call. The CDR3 has 16 residues. Germline CDR1 reads SGHTA; CDR2 reads FQGNSA. Trimming pared 3 bases from V and 4 bases from J, leaving 18 bases between. CDR3: CASSLRVFGEGYGYTF. CDR3 coding DNA: TGTGCCAGCAGCTTGAGGGTTTTTGGCGAGGGCTATGGCTACACCTTC.

In nucleotides, the CDR3 is TGTGCCAGCATTACGATGTTCGGGGAGCTGTTTTTT. Residues: CASITMFGELFF. This chain connects TRBV6-5 to TRBJ2-2; D is ambiguous. Germline V lookup: CDR1 MNHEY, CDR2 SVGAGI. The CDR3 runs to 12 residues. V lost 7 bases, J lost 7 bases, and 10 bases lay in between.

The chain uses TRBV7-2 and TRBJ2-7, with 7 bases identical to TRBD2. Losses at the gene ends were 8 bases for V and 2 bases for J; bases not matched to a gene: 6. Looked up from germline, CDR1 is SGHTA and CDR2 is FQGNSA. The CDR3 length is 13 residues. This CDR3 reads CASGGEVTYEQYF. The CDR3 DNA is TGTGCCAGCGGGGGGGAAGTGACCTACGAGCAGTACTTC.

The count of this clone is one. This rearrangement joins TRBV4-1 to TRBJ2-3, with a possible D match to TRBD1 (6 bases). V lost 3 bases to trimming and J lost 2 bases, with 9 bases between them. CDR3 length: 14 amino acids. Germline CDR1 reads MGHRA; CDR2 reads YSYEKL. The CDR3 nucleotides read TGCGCCAGCAGCCAGGGGGCCGTCACAGATACGCAGTATTTT. Its protein is CASSQGAVTDTQYF.

This chain links TRBV10-1 with TRBJ2-7; 14 positions match TRBD2. Germline CDR1 is WNHNN and CDR2 is SYGVQD (reference sequence). This CDR3 is built from 19 residues. The V segment lost 6 bases and the J segment 5 bases; nucleotides outside the gene matches: 18. The CDR3 is CASRDRQETSGRAADEQYF. CDR3 DNA: TGCGCCAGCAGGGACAGGCAAGAGACTAGCGGGAGGGCCGCGGACGAGCAGTACTTC.

This clone was detected only once. The chain is built from TRBV4-3 and TRBJ1-3; no clear D. The CDR3 has 15 residues. Germline V gene sequence: CDR1 LGHNA, CDR2 YSLEER. Trimming took 0 bases from V and 2 from J, leaving 8 bases between them. CDR3 in DNA: TGCGCCAGCAGCCAAGATGGAGGTACTGGAAACACCATATATTTT. Encoded protein: CASSQDGGTGNTIYF.

CDR3 residues: CASSFWETDEKLFF. The CDR3 nucleotides read TGTGCCAGCAGCTTTTGGGAGACGGATGAAAAACTGTTTTTT. The chain employs TRBV7-9 and TRBJ1-4, with D unclear. The CDR3 extends over 14 amino acids. The germline V and J ends were trimmed by 3 bases and 6 bases, with 11 bases remaining between them. Germline-derived CDR1 and CDR2 are SEHNR and FQNEAQ (reference sequence). The variable domain in full, completed from reference TRBV7-9 and TRBJ1-4, reads DTGVSQNPRHKITKRGQNVTFRCDPISEHNRLYWYRQTLGQGPEFLTYFQNEAQLEKSRLLSDRFSAERPKGSFSTLEIQRTEQGDSAMYLCASSFWETDEKLFFGSGTQLSVL.

The genes are TRBV4-1 and TRBJ2-3; 8 bases align to TRBD1. Germline CDR1 MGHRA, CDR2 YSYEKL. V lost 3 bases and J lost 4; bases outside the gene matches: 9. This CDR3 has 16 residues. The CDR3, as DNA: TGCGCCAGCAGCCACCTAAGGACAGGGTTTGCAGATACGCAGTATTTT. Translating gives CASSHLRTGFADTQYF.

The gene calls are TRBV28 and TRBJ2-6; no clear D gene. V shed 2 bases and J shed 0 bases, with 5 bases lying between them. Germline-derived CDR1 and CDR2 are MDHEN and SYDVKM. The CDR3 loop spans 15 amino acids. CDR3: CASSLASSGANVLTF. CDR3 DNA sequence: TGTGCCAGCAGTTTAGCCTCCTCTGGGGCCAACGTCCTGACTTTC.

V usage is TRBV5-6 and J usage is TRBJ2-5, with unresolved D. Trimming stripped 3 bases from V and 12 bases from J, with 15 bases between. Per the germline V gene, CDR1 is SGHDT and CDR2 is YYEEEE. The CDR3 runs 12 residues. DNA for the CDR3: TGTGCCAGCAGCTCGACTCCCGCTCCGAAGTACTTC. It codes for CASSSTPAPKYF. The variable domain in full, with the rest retrieved from reference TRBV5-6 and TRBJ2-5, is DAGVTQSPTHLIKTRGQQVTLRCSPKSGHDTVSWYQQALGQGPQFIFQYYEEEERQRGNFPDRFSGHQFPNYSSELNVNALLLGDSALYLCASSSTPAPKYFGPGTRLLVL.

The chain couples TRBV18 to TRBJ2-7; D is possibly TRBD1 (6 bases). Trimming cost V 2 bases and J 2 bases, with 16 bases left between them. The CDR3 spans 16 residues. CDR1 and CDR2 from the germline V gene are KGHSH and LQKENI. This CDR3 reads CASSPVGTGITYEQYF. The CDR3 region has the DNA TGTGCCAGCTCACCAGTTGGAACAGGGATTACCTACGAGCAGTACTTC.

The V and J genes are TRBV4-2 and TRBJ2-1, with 7 bases aligning to TRBD2. Germline V lookup: CDR1 LGHNA, CDR2 YNFKEQ. V lost 3 bases to trimming and J lost 4 bases; unmatched junction nucleotides: 9. This CDR3 has 16 amino acids. CDR3 nucleotides: TGTGCCAGCAGCCAGTCCCCTAGCGGACAATACAATGAGCAGTTCTTC. The encoded protein is CASSQSPSGQYNEQFF.